This T cell receptor beta chain was sequenced for a study of T cell repertoires in cytomegalovirus infection. Study details: TCR beta signatures that were public indicated CMV infection and matching HLA type.

TCRdb independently ran MiXCR on the reads; one entry per CDR3 protein. The table includes about 350,000 distinct CDR3 sequences, approximately 35% detected once. Regarding this clonotype: Its matching antigen is unknown.

The V gene's germline CDR1 is KGHSH and CDR2 LQKENI. The ends were cut back, 2 bases at V and 8 bases at J, with 12 bases in the middle. The CDR3 covers 13 residues. Study-level findings and limits: The study found HLA-C-restricted CMV-specific TCR beta clonotypes dominating the ex vivo response.

The rearrangement uses TRBV18 and TRBJ1-2; tentative D call: TRBD1 (6 bases). The material sequenced was cultured PBMCs, taken from culture after CMV antigen stimulation. This clonotype originated in a human donor in good health (CMV status not recorded). Some clones in this sample may be carry-over from other donors' samples. The CDR3 DNA sequence: TGTGCCAGCTCACCAACAGGGATCTTCGGCTACACCTTC. Protein sequence: CASSPTGIFGYTF.